The 9 T cell receptor beta chains below were found in one sample sequenced in a study of T cell repertoires in cytomegalovirus infection. Each CDR3 protein gets one entry after TCRdb re-called the reads with MiXCR. The table shows under 300,000 distinct CDR3 sequences, with over 15% occurring only once. The sample taken for sequencing was CD8+ T cells from PBMCs. The origin of the receptors is a human donor in good health (CMV status not recorded). Some clones in this sample may be carry-over from other donors' samples.

This clonotype was recorded a few times. The rearrangement links TRBV12-5 to TRBJ2-7; D gene uncertain. There are 12 residues in the CDR3. CDR1 is LGHNT and CDR2 is FRNRAP in the germline V gene. The V end lost 3 bases, the J end lost 5 bases, and 8 bases lay between the germline ends. The CDR3 loop reads CASGLGINEQYF. CDR3 nucleotides: TGTGCTAGTGGTTTAGGGATCAACGAGCAGTACTTC.

For the CDR3, the DNA is TGTGCCAGCAGCTCCTCCGCCGGACTGAATCAGCCCCAGCATTTT. Its protein is CASSSSAGLNQPQHF. The chain is built from TRBV7-9 and TRBJ1-5; D remains ambiguous. This CDR3 has 15 residues. Trimming stripped 4 bases from V and 4 bases from J, with 14 bases between. The germline V gene has CDR1 SEHNR and CDR2 FQNEAQ (reference sequence).

This clonotype was detected ten times or more. J is TRBJ2-7 and V is TRBV7-2, with 9 bases matching TRBD1. Germline V CDR1 and CDR2: SGHTA, FQGNSA. The CDR3 is 12 amino acids. J was trimmed by 4 bases and V by 10 bases; bases with no gene match: 5. The CDR3 loop reads CATGTGPYEQYF. DNA for the CDR3: TGTGCCACCGGGACAGGGCCTTACGAGCAGTACTTC.

This clonotype occurred many times. Written as DNA, the CDR3 is TGTGCCAGCAGTTTAAGTTGGGAGCCCCAGCATTTT. Protein sequence: CASSLSWEPQHF. This rearrangement joins TRBV6-1 to TRBJ1-5; D is unclear. The CDR3 is 12 residues long. V lost 5 bases, J lost 8 bases, and 10 bases lay in between. CDR1 is MNHNS, CDR2 SASEGT, per germline.

This clonotype was observed at least ten times. The chain carries TRBV7-9 and TRBJ1-4; 8 bases map to TRBD1. V dropped 4 bases and J dropped 8; count of bases not matched to a gene: 12. The CDR3 contains 16 residues. Germline V gene lookup returns CDR1 SEHNR and CDR2 FQNEAQ (reference sequence). The CDR3: CASSSRTGGTNEKLFF. CDR3 DNA sequence: TGTGCCAGCAGCTCTCGAACAGGGGGGACGAACGAAAAACTGTTTTTT.

This clonotype has a handful of counts. The CDR3 coding sequence is TGTGCCAGCAGCATTCTAAAGCGGGGGGTTTTGGATACGCAGTATTTT. Protein product: CASSILKRGVLDTQYF. This chain uses TRBV5-4 with TRBJ2-3; TRBD2 matches 9 bases. The V gene end was trimmed by 4 bases and the J gene end by 6 bases; junction bases not matched to a gene: 12. This CDR3 spans 16 amino acids. The germline V gene encodes CDR1 SGHNT and CDR2 YYREEE (reference sequence).

This clonotype was seen repeatedly, ten times or more. V and J are TRBV7-6 and TRBJ2-3; TRBD1 aligns across 9 bases. The J segment lost 0 bases and the V segment lost 2 bases, leaving 6 bases of the junction unmatched. The CDR3 contains 17 residues. Germline assignment: CDR1 SGHVS and CDR2 FNYEAQ. CDR3 in DNA: TGTGCCAGCAGCTTACCCCGACAGGGGGGAAGCACAGATACGCAGTATTTT. This codes for CASSLPRQGGSTDTQYF.

V usage is TRBV7-8 and J usage is TRBJ1-5; D may be TRBD1 (6 bases). Germline V gene sequence: CDR1 SGHVS, CDR2 FQNEAQ. The CDR3 contains 13 residues. V lost 5 bases, J lost 3 bases, and 8 bases lay in between. Here the CDR3 DNA reads TGTGCCAGCAGCCGGGACAACAATCAGCCCCAGCATTTT. This encodes CASSRDNNQPQHF.

This clonotype has a count of ten or more. This chain uses TRBV11-2 with TRBJ1-1, with TRBD1 matching over 7 bases. Germline CDR1 and CDR2: SGHAT and FQNNGV. Losses at the gene ends were 5 bases for V and 3 bases for J; bases not matched to a gene: 9. CDR3 length equals 15 residues. The CDR3 region has the DNA TGTGCCAGCAGCCTCTTCCAGGGGGGAGACACTGAAGCTTTCTTT. This encodes CASSLFQGGDTEAFF.